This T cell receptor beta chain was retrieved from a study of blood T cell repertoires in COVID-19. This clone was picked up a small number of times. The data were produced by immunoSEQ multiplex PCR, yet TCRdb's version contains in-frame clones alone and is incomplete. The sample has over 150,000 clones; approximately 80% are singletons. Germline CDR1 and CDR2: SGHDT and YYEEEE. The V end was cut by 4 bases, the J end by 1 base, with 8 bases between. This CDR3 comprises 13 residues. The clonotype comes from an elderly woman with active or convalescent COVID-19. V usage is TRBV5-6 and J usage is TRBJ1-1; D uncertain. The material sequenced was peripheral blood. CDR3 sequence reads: CASSRSWNTEAFF. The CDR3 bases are TGTGCCAGCAGCCGGAGCTGGAACACTGAAGCTTTCTTT.